This TCR beta chain comes out of a study of blood T cell repertoires in COVID-19. CDR3 length: 16 residues. V was trimmed by 0 bases and J by 7 bases, leaving 18 bases between them. Germline V gene sequence: CDR1 LNHNV, CDR2 YYDKDF (reference sequence). Assay: immunoSEQ multiplex PCR; the TCRdb copy retains only in-frame clones and omits some. The sample records approximately 220,000 clones, roughly 83% being singletons. The source of this sequence is a middle-aged woman with acute COVID-19. Sequencing was done on a sample of PBMCs or T cells enriched from blood (not recorded which). The V gene is TRBV15, the J gene TRBJ1-2; maybe TRBD1 (6 bases). Here the CDR3 reads CATSRDLEAGAGGYTF. In nucleotides, the CDR3 is TGTGCCACCAGCAGAGATTTGGAAGCAGGGGCTGGTGGCTACACCTTC.